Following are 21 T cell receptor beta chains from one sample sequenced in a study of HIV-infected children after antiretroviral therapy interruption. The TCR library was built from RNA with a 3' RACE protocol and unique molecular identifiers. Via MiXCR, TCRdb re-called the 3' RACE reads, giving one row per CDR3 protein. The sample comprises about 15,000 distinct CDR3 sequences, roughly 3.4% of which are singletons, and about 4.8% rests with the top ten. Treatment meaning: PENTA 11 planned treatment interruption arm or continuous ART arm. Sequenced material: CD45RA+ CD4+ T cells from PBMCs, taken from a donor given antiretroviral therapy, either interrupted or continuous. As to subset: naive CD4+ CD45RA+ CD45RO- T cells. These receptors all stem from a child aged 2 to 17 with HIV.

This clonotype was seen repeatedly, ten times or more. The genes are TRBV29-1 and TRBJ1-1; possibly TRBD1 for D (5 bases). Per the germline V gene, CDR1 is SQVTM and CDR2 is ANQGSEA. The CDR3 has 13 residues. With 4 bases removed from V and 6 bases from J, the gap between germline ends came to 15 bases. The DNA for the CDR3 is TGCAGCGTTGGGCAGGGAGGCCAGGCTGAAGCTTTCTTT. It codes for CSVGQGGQAEAFF.

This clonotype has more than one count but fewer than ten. CDR3 in amino acids: CSVLSGQETQYF. The CDR3 DNA is TGCAGCGTCCTTTCGGGCCAAGAGACCCAGTACTTC. J is TRBJ2-5 and V is TRBV29-1; D uncertain. Per the germline V gene, CDR1 is SQVTM and CDR2 is ANQGSEA. V lost 6 bases, J lost 1 base, and 9 bases lay in between. The CDR3 spans 12 residues. Full variable domain (missing parts from reference TRBV29-1 and TRBJ2-5): SAVISQKPSRDICQRGTSLTIQCQVDSQVTMMFWYRQQPGQSLTLIATANQGSEATYESGFVIDKFPISRPNLTFSTLTVSNMSPEDSSIYLCSVLSGQETQYFGPGTRLLVL.

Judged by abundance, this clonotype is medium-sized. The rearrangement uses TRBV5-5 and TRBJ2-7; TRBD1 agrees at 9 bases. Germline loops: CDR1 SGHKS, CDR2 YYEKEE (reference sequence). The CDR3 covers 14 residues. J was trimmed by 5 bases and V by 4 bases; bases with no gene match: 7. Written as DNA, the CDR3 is TGTGCCAGCAGCCCCGGGACAGGGATCAACGAGCAGTACTTC. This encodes CASSPGTGINEQYF.

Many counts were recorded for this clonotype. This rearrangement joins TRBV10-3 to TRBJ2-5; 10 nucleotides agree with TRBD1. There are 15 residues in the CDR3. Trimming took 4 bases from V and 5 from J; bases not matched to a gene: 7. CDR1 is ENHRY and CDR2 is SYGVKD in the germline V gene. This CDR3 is CAISVRDRGEETQYF. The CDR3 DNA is TGTGCCATCAGTGTGAGGGACAGGGGTGAGGAGACCCAGTACTTC.

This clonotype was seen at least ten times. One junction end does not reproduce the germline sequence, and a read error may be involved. The CDR3 protein is CASTLGQGGTGELFF. The CDR3, as DNA: TGTGCCAGCACTTTAGGGCAGGGAGGCACCGGGGAGCTGTTTTTT. The genes are TRBV12-3 or TRBV12-4 and TRBJ2-2; TRBD2 is a possible D gene (6 bases). The CDR3 length is 15 residues.

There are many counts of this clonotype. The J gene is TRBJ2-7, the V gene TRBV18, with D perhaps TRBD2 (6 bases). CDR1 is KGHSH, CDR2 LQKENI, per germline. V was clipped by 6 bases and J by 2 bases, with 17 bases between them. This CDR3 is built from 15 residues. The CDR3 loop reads CASSPSSVTPYEQYF. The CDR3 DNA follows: TGTGCCAGCTCCCCGTCTAGCGTCACACCCTACGAGCAGTACTTC.

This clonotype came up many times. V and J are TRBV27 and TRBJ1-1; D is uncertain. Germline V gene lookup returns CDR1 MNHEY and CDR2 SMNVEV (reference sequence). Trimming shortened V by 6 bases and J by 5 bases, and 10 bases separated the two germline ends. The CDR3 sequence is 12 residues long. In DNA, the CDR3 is TGTGCCAGCAGGGATTTGAGGACTGAAGCTTTCTTT. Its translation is CASRDLRTEAFF.

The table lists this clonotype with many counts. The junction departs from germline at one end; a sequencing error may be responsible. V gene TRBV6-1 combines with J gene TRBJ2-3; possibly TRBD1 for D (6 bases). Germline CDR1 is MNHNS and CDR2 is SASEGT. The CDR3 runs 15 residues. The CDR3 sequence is CASSEVGRGTDTQYF. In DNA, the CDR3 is TGTGCCAGCAGTGAAGTTGGCAGGGGCACGGATACGCAGTATTTT.

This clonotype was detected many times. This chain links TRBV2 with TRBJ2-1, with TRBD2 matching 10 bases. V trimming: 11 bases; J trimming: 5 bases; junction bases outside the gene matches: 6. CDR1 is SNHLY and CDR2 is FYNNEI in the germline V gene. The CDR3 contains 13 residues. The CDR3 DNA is TGTGCCGGAGGACTAGCGGAAAACAATGAGCAGTTCTTC. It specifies CAGGLAENNEQFF.

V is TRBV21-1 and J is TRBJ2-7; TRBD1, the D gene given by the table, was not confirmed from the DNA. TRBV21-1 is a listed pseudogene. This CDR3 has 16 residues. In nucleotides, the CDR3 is TGTGCCAGCAGCAAAGGGGGGGCAGGGGGCAACTACGAGCAGTACTTC. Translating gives CASSKGGAGGNYEQYF.

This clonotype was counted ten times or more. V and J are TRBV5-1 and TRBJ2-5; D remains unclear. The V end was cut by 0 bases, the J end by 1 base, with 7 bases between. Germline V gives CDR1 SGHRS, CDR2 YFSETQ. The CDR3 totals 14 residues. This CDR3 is CASSLEGSQETQYF. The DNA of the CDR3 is TGCGCCAGCAGCTTGGAAGGGTCCCAAGAGACCCAGTACTTC.

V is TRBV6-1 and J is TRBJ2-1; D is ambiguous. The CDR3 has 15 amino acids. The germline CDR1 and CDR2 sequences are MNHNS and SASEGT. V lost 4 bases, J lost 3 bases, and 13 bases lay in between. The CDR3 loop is CASSAGYNFYNEQFF. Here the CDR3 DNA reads TGTGCCAGCAGTGCGGGTTATAACTTCTACAATGAGCAGTTCTTC.

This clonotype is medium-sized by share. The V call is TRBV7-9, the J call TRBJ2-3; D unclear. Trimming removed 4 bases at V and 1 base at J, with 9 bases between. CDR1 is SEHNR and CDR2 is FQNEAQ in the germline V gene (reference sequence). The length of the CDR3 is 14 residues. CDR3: CASSSGGRTDTQYF. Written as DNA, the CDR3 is TGTGCCAGCAGCTCGGGCGGTCGCACAGATACGCAGTATTTT.

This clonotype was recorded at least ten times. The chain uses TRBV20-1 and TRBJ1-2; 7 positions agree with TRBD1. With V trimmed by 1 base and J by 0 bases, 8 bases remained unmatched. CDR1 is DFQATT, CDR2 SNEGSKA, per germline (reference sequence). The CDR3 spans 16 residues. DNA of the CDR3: TGCAGTGCTAGAGCGTATTCGGACAGGACTAACTATGGCTACACCTTC. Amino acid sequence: CSARAYSDRTNYGYTF.

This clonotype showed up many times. DNA for the CDR3: TGTGCCAGCTCTCGTAACGTCGCAGGGGGGGGGACTGAAGCTTTCTTT. Its protein product is CASSRNVAGGGTEAFF. The chain uses TRBV9 and TRBJ1-1, with 7 bases lining up with TRBD1. Germline assignment: CDR1 SGDLS and CDR2 YYNGEE. This CDR3 contains 16 residues. The ends lost 7 bases at V and 5 bases at J; junction bases unmatched: 17.

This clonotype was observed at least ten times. This CDR3 reads CASSYGGRNYEQYF. CDR3 in DNA: TGTGCCAGCAGTTACGGGGGACGGAACTACGAGCAGTACTTC. This chain uses TRBV6-6 with TRBJ2-7; D tentatively reads TRBD1 or TRBD2 (5 bases each). Trimming stripped 2 bases from V and 3 bases from J, with 11 bases between. The germline V gene has CDR1 MNHNY and CDR2 SVGAGI (reference sequence). The CDR3 has 14 amino acids.

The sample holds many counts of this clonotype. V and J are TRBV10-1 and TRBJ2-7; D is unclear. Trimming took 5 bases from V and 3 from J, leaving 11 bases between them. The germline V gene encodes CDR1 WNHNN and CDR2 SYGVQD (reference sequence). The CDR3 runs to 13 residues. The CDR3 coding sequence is TGCGCCAGCAGTCTGACAAACAACTACGAGCAGTACTTC. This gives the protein CASSLTNNYEQYF.

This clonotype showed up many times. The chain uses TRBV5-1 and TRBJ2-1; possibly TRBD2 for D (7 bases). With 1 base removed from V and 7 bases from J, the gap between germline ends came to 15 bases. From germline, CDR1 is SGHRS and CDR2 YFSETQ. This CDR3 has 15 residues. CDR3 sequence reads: CASSLWGGTGNEQFF. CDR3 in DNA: TGCGCCAGCAGCTTGTGGGGGGGCACGGGGAATGAGCAGTTCTTC.

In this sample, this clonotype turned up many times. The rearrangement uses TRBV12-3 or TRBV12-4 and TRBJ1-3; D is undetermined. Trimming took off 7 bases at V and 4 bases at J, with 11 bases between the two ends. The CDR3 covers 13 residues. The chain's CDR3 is CASTTRRGNTIYF. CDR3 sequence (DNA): TGTGCCAGCACCACCAGGAGGGGAAACACCATATATTTT.

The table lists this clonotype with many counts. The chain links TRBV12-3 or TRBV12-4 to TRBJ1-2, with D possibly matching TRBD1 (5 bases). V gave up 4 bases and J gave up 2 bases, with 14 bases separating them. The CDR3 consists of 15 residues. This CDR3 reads CASSSASGLNYGYTF. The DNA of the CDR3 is TGTGCCAGCAGTTCGGCTTCGGGGCTCAACTATGGCTACACCTTC.

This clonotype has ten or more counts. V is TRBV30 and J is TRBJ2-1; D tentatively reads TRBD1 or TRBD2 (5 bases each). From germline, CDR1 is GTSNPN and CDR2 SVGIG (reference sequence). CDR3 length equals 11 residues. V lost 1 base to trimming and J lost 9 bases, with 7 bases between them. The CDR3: CAWSEGSEQFF. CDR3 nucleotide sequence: TGTGCCTGGAGTGAGGGGAGTGAGCAGTTCTTC.